The T cell receptor (beta chain) described here comes from a study of CD8 T cells in ankylosing spondylitis. Whole-study results and caveats: Among TCR beta sequences, a motif of several highly homologous variants appeared characteristic of ankylosing spondylitis blood. Reported data indicate significant enrichment of disease-linked clones within matched ankylosing spondylitis synovial fluid.

The TCR beta libraries were generated through quantitative 5'-RACE incorporating molecular barcodes. One entry per CDR3 protein results from TCRdb running MiXCR on the 5' RACE reads. The repertoire holds approximately 250,000 distinct CDR3 sequences, roughly 10% seen once, with around 2.6% in the top ten. This clonotype was seen many times. What it binds is not known. This CDR3 has 13 residues. V shed 4 bases and J shed 1 base, with 7 bases lying between them. This receptor was identified in a male donor with ankylosing spondylitis or in good health (not recorded which). V and J are TRBV12-3 or TRBV12-4 and TRBJ1-1; D gene unclear. The sequencing input was blood, either unsorted or a sorted T cell fraction (not recorded which). The chain's CDR3 is CASSSDWNTEAFF. The CDR3 nucleotides are TGTGCCAGCAGTTCGGATTGGAACACTGAAGCTTTCTTT.